This T cell receptor (beta chain) was recovered during a study of cytomegalovirus exposure and HLA in healthy donors. PCR employed 60 Vbeta and 13 Jbeta primers. This table comes from immunoSEQ multiplex PCR, and its TCRdb copy is limited to in-frame clones, with some not included. The table includes approximately 130,000 clones, roughly 79% detected once. V was clipped by 6 bases and J by 7 bases, with 20 bases between them. Looked up from germline, CDR1 is SGHRS and CDR2 is YFSETQ. The CDR3 runs to 15 residues. V and J are TRBV5-1 and TRBJ2-1; D gene unclear. The receptor's source is a male donor in good health and CMV-seronegative. Sequenced: PBMCs. The CDR3 DNA is TGCGCCAGCACCTTACAATCCGTCGAACATAATGAGCAGTTCTTC. Its translation is CASTLQSVEHNEQFF.